This T cell receptor beta chain was captured by sequencing in a study of T cells in narcolepsy. The assay was immunoSEQ multiplex PCR, and TCRdb's table has in-frame clones only and misses some. Of approximately 31,000 clones in the sample, roughly 80% were seen once. Germline CDR1 is SQVTM and CDR2 is ANQGSEA. CDR3 length: 12 amino acids. V gave up 7 bases and J gave up 5 bases, with 12 bases separating them. A remark on this clone: What it binds is not known.

Study-level results: Reportedly, autoreactive clonotypes were serially detected in patients' blood but not controls'. Autoreactive HCRT-specific and TRIB2-specific clonotypes were marked in same-patient CSF-versus-blood CD4+ comparisons.

The chain is built from TRBV29-1 and TRBJ2-1, with D unresolved. Sequencing used CD45RA- memory CD4+ T cells from PBMCs. The source of this sequence is a human donor with narcolepsy. Written as DNA, the CDR3 is TGCAGCGCCCTGCCGGGCAACAATGAGCAGTTCTTC. Amino acid sequence: CSALPGNNEQFF.